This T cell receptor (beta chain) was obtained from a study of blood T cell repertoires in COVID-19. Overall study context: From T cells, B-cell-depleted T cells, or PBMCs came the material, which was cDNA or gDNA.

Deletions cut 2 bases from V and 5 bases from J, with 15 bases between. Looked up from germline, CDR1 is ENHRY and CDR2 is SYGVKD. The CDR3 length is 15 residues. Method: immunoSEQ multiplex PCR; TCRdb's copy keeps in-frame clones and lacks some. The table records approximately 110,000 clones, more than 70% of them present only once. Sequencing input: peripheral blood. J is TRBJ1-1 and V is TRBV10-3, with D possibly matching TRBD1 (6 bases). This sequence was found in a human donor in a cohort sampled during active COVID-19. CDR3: CAISEESQGRTEAFF. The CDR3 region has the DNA TGTGCCATCAGTGAGGAAAGCCAGGGGCGGACTGAAGCTTTCTTT.